The 10 T cell receptor beta chains listed next were all sequenced from one sample in a study of blood T cell repertoires in COVID-19. TCRdb's copy holds only in-frame clones and misses some; the assay was immunoSEQ multiplex PCR. The data show around 370,000 clones, around 91% seen once. The sequencing input was peripheral blood. All receptors come from a man aged 18 to 29 with active or convalescent COVID-19.

This rearrangement joins TRBV9 to TRBJ1-6; weak D call: TRBD1 (5 bases). Germline CDR1 is SGDLS and CDR2 is YYNGEE. The CDR3 runs 17 residues. V was clipped by 3 bases and J by 4 bases, with 17 bases between them. The CDR3, as DNA: TGTGCCAGCAGCGGGGATGGGGGAGGGCCATATAATTCACCCCTCCACTTT. Residues: CASSGDGGGPYNSPLHF.

This rearrangement joins TRBV4-3 to TRBJ2-7, with 11 bases lining up with TRBD2. This CDR3 is built from 18 residues. In germline, CDR1 is LGHNA, CDR2 YSLEER. The V segment lost 5 bases and the J segment 1 base; nucleotides outside the gene matches: 13. The CDR3 protein is CASSVTPTGTSGSYEQYF. CDR3 nucleotide sequence: TGCGCCAGCAGCGTAACACCCACCGGGACTAGCGGATCCTACGAGCAGTACTTC.

This chain uses TRBV7-2 with TRBJ2-7; possible D gene TRBD2, 5 bases. Germline values: CDR1 SGHTA, CDR2 FQGNSA. Trimming removed 5 bases from V and 3 bases from J, with 17 bases in between. The CDR3 loop spans 15 amino acids. The DNA of the CDR3 is TGTGCCAGCAGCCTCCGGGATTTAGCGATCTACGAGCAGTACTTC. Translation gives CASSLRDLAIYEQYF. Variable domain in full (rest from reference TRBV7-2 and TRBJ2-7): GAGVSQSPSNKVTEKGKDVELRCDPISGHTALYWYRQSLGQGLEFLIYFQGNSAPDKSGLPSDRFSAERTGGSVSTLTIQRTQQEDSAVYLCASSLRDLAIYEQYFGPGTRLTVT.

The sample holds one count of this clone. The chain recombines TRBV9 with TRBJ1-2; the match to TRBD1 covers 9 bases. V lost 4 bases to trimming and J lost 7 bases; unmatched junction nucleotides: 5. The CDR3 consists of 13 residues. Germline values: CDR1 SGDLS, CDR2 YYNGEE. CDR3 DNA: TGTGCCAGCAGCTTTCTGACAGGGGGTGGCTACACCTTC. This codes for CASSFLTGGGYTF. Combining the CDR3 with reference TRBV9 and TRBJ1-2 gives the whole variable domain DSGVTQTPKHLITATGQRVTLRCSPRSGDLSVYWYQQSLDQGLQFLIQYYNGEERAKGNILERFSAQQFPDLHSELNLSSLELGDSALYFCASSFLTGGGYTFGSGTRLTVV.

The chain couples TRBV3-1 (or the pseudogene TRBV3-2) to TRBJ1-4; D not certain. This CDR3 is built from 13 residues. V lost 2 bases to trimming and J lost 5 bases, with 6 bases between them. Germline V gene data show CDR1 as LGHDT and CDR2 as YNNKEL (reference sequence). The CDR3 protein is CASSQRVNEKLFF. Written as DNA, the CDR3 is TGTGCCAGCAGCCAACGAGTGAATGAAAAACTGTTTTTT.

This chain joins TRBV11-3 and TRBJ2-2; no definite D call. This CDR3 has 14 amino acids. V was shortened by 4 bases and J by 6 bases, with 12 bases between the two germline ends. Per germline, CDR1 SGHNT and CDR2 YENEEA. CDR3 sequence reads: CASSSFHSSGELFF. CDR3 nucleotide sequence: TGTGCCAGCAGCTCTTTCCACAGCTCCGGGGAGCTGTTTTTT.

This chain connects TRBV4-3 to TRBJ2-7; D is uncertain. Deletions cut 2 bases from V and 2 bases from J, with 7 bases between. The CDR3 loop spans 13 amino acids. In germline, CDR1 is LGHNA, CDR2 YSLEER. CDR3 nucleotide sequence: TGCGCCAGCAGCCAATCCCCTACCTACGAGCAGTACTTC. As protein: CASSQSPTYEQYF.

The chain carries TRBV28 and TRBJ2-5, with D possibly matching TRBD2 (6 bases). There are 12 residues in the CDR3. CDR1 MDHEN and CDR2 SYDVKM come from the germline V gene. The V end lost 7 bases, the J end lost 3 bases, and 9 bases lay between the germline ends. The CDR3 sequence: CASMGGKETQYF. Here the CDR3 DNA reads TGTGCCAGCATGGGGGGAAAAGAGACCCAGTACTTC.

The J gene is TRBJ2-5, the V gene TRBV27; 9 bases agree with TRBD1. The V and J ends lost 5 bases and 5 bases, in that order; junction bases with no gene match: 6. The CDR3 contains 14 residues. Germline V gene data show CDR1 as MNHEY and CDR2 as SMNVEV (reference sequence). CDR3 amino acids: CASSHTGGRETQYF. The CDR3, as DNA: TGTGCCAGCAGTCACACAGGGGGCAGGGAGACCCAGTACTTC.

A word on this clone: The sample holds other DNA sequences that translate to the same CDR3. The chain has TRBV9 and TRBJ2-2, with a weak D call TRBD2 (6 bases). CDR3 length: 15 residues. Per germline, CDR1 SGDLS and CDR2 YYNGEE. Trimming removed 0 bases from V and 2 bases from J, with 8 bases in between. Here the CDR3 reads CASSVAGVNTGELFF. The CDR3 coding sequence is TGTGCCAGCAGCGTAGCGGGGGTCAACACCGGGGAGCTGTTTTTT.